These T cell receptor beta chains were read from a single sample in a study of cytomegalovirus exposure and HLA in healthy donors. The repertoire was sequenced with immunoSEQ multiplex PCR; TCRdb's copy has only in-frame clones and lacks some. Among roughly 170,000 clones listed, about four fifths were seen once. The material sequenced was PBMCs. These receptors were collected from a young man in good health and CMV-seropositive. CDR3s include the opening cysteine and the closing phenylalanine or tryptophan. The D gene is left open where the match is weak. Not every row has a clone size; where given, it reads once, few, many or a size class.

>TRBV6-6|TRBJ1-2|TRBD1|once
CASSRNRGNYGYTF
TGTGCCAGCAGCCGGAACAGGGGAAACTATGGCTACACCTTC
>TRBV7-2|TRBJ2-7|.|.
CASSEPLGQKYF
TGTGCCAGCAGCGAACCCTTGGGACAAAAGTACTTC
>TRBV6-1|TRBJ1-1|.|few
CASTAANTEAFF
TGTGCCAGCACAGCGGCAAACACTGAAGCTTTCTTT
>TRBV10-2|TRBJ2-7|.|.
CASSGGVELYEQYF
TGCGCCAGCAGTGGGGGGGTGGAACTCTACGAGCAGTACTTC
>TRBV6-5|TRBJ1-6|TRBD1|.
CASSDRGQSPLHF
TGTGCCAGCAGTGACAGGGGGCAATCACCCCTCCACTTT
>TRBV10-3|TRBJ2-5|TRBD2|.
CAISPHLLAETQYF
TGTGCCATCAGTCCCCACCTACTAGCGGAGACCCAGTACTTC
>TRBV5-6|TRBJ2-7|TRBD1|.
CASSPGGGSYEQYF
TGTGCCAGCAGCCCAGGGGGCGGATCCTACGAGCAGTACTTC
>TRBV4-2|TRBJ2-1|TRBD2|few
CASSQGLADTPNEQFF
TGTGCCAGCAGCCAGGGACTAGCGGATACCCCCAATGAGCAGTTCTTC
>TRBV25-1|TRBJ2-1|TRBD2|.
CASRETGLVYNEQFF
TGTGCCAGCAGGGAGACGGGACTAGTTTACAATGAGCAGTTCTTC
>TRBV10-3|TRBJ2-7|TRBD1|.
CATSEIQGAYEQYF
TGTGCCACCAGTGAGATACAGGGGGCGTACGAGCAGTACTTC
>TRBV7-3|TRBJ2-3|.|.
CASSQTTATDTQYF
TGTGCCAGCAGCCAAACCACTGCTACAGATACGCAGTATTTT
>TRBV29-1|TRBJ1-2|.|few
CSVADRSNYGYTF
TGCAGCGTTGCGGACAGATCTAACTATGGCTACACCTTC
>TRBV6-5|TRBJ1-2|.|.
CASGRNYGYTF
TGTGCCAGCGGGAGAAACTATGGCTACACCTTC
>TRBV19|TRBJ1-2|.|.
CASTRIQGNYGYTF
TGTGCCAGTACCCGCATTCAGGGAAACTATGGCTACACCTTC
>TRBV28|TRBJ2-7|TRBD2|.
CASSSAGRDEQYF
TGTGCCAGCAGTTCAGCGGGGAGGGACGAGCAGTACTTC
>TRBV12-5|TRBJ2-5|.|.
CASSARSGPQETQYF
TGTGCCAGCTCCGCACGAAGCGGCCCGCAAGAGACCCAGTACTTC
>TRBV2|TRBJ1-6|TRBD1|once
CARRTGINSPLHF
TGTGCCAGACGGACAGGGATTAATTCACCCCTCCACTTT
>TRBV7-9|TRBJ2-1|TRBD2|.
CASSLALGVAGSYNEQFF
TGTGCCAGCAGCTTAGCGCTAGGAGTAGCGGGGTCCTACAATGAGCAGTTCTTC
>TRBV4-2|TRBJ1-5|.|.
CASSQGATQYSNQPQHF
TGTGCCAGCAGCCAAGGCGCCACACAGTATAGCAATCAGCCCCAGCATTTT
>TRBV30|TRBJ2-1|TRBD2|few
CAWSWYGGNEQFF
TGTGCCTGGAGTTGGTACGGGGGGAATGAGCAGTTCTTC
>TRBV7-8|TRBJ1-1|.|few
CASSLDPGNTEAFF
TGTGCCAGCAGCTTAGATCCGGGGAACACTGAAGCTTTCTTT
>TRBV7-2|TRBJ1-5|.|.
CASSLTSRLSNQPQHF
TGTGCCAGCAGCTTAACGTCCAGGCTTAGCAATCAGCCCCAGCATTTT
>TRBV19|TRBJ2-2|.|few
CASSISGAGELFF
TGTGCCAGTAGTATATCCGGGGCCGGGGAGCTGTTTTTT
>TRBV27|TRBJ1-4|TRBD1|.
CASSGTGYPEKLFF
TGTGCCAGCAGTGGGACAGGGTATCCTGAAAAACTGTTTTTT
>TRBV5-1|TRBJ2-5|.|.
CASRPGVGTIQETQYF
TGCGCCAGCAGGCCGGGGGTGGGGACCATCCAAGAGACCCAGTACTTC
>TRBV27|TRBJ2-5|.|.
CASSLFGQRQETQYF
TGTGCCAGCAGTTTGTTCGGACAGAGACAAGAGACCCAGTACTTC
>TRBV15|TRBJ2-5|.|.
CATSRDSQETQYF
TGTGCCACCAGCAGGGACAGTCAAGAGACCCAGTACTTC
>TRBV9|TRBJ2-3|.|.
CASSSRTTHTDTQYF
TGTGCCAGCAGCTCCCGGACTACCCACACAGATACGCAGTATTTT
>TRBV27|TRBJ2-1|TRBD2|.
CASSGFTGLAGVYNEQFF
TGTGCCAGCAGTGGCTTCACGGGACTAGCGGGAGTCTACAATGAGCAGTTCTTC
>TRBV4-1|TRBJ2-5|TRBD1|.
CASSQGGGGPQETQYF
TGCGCCAGCAGCCAAGGAGGGGGCGGGCCCCAAGAGACCCAGTACTTC
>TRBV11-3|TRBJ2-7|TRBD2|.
CASSNPWTSGSYEQYF
TGTGCCAGCAGCAACCCATGGACTAGCGGGAGCTACGAGCAGTACTTC
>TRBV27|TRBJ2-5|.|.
CASSLGRFGGATQYF
TGTGCCAGCAGTCTGGGCCGATTCGGAGGGGCGACCCAGTACTTC
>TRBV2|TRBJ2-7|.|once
CASSELVSASLILAYEQYF
TGTGCCAGCAGTGAACTAGTAAGTGCCAGTCTTATTCTGGCCTACGAGCAGTACTTC
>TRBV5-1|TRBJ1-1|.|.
CASSLSGSEAFF
TGCGCCAGCAGCTTGAGTGGCTCTGAAGCTTTCTTT
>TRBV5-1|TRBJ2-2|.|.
CASSLARGASGTGELFF
TGCGCCAGCAGCTTGGCCCGGGGGGCCAGTGGCACCGGGGAGCTGTTTTTT
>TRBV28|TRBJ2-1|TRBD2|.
CASLSGSSYNEQFF
TGTGCCAGCCTTAGCGGGAGCTCCTACAATGAGCAGTTCTTC
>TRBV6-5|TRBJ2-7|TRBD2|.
CASSLSPGGEQYF
TGTGCCAGCAGCCTATCCCCGGGGGGGGAGCAGTACTTC
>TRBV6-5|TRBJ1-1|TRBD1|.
CASSIRDRGYTEAFF
TGTGCCAGCAGCATTAGGGACAGGGGGTACACTGAAGCTTTCTTT
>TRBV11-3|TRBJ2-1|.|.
CASSLLLNEQFF
TGTGCCAGCAGCTTACTCCTCAATGAGCAGTTCTTC
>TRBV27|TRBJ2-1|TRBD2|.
CASSALLAGPYNEQFF
TGTGCCAGCAGTGCCCTACTAGCGGGTCCTTACAATGAGCAGTTCTTC
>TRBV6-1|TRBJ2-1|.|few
CASRIGGFYNEQFF
TGTGCCAGCAGGATAGGAGGTTTCTACAATGAGCAGTTCTTC
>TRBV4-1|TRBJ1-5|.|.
CASSQRGHSNQPQHF
TGCGCCAGCAGCCAAAGAGGACATTCGAATCAGCCCCAGCATTTT
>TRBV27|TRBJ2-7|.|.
CASRSSYEQYF
TGTGCCAGCAGGAGCTCCTACGAGCAGTACTTC
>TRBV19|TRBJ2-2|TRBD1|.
CASRNRGSSGELFF
TGTGCCAGTCGTAACAGGGGATCGTCCGGGGAGCTGTTTTTT
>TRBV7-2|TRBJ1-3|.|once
CASSLGTGFGNTIYF
TGTGCCAGCAGCTTAGGCACAGGCTTTGGAAACACCATATATTTT
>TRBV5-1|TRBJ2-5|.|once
CASSSGVGVQETQYF
TGCGCCAGCAGCTCGGGGGTAGGGGTCCAAGAGACCCAGTACTTC
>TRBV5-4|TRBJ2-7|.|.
CASSLEGHSYEQYF
TGTGCCAGCAGCTTGGAGGGGCACTCCTACGAGCAGTACTTC
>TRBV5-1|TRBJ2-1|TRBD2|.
CASSQPRVAGKGAHEQFF
TGCGCCAGCAGCCAACCGAGAGTAGCGGGTAAAGGGGCACATGAGCAGTTCTTC
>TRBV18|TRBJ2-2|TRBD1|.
CASAPGQGTPINTGELFF
TGTGCCAGCGCACCGGGACAGGGGACACCAATTAACACCGGGGAGCTGTTTTTT
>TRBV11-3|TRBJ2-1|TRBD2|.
CASSSVAGDNEQFF
TGTGCCAGCAGCTCAGTAGCGGGAGACAATGAGCAGTTCTTC
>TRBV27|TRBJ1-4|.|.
CASSPKDPRVLGEKLFF
TGTGCCAGCAGTCCGAAAGATCCACGGGTTTTAGGTGAAAAACTGTTTTTT
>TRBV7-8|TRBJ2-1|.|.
CASSLATTLSYNEQFF
TGTGCCAGCAGCTTAGCCACTACTCTGTCCTACAATGAGCAGTTCTTC
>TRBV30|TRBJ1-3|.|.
CAWSEIQGSGNTIYF
TGTGCCTGGAGTGAGATCCAGGGGTCTGGAAACACCATATATTTT
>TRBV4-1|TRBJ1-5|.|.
CASSKDGGSYSNQPQHF
TGCGCCAGCAGCAAGGACGGTGGGAGTTATAGCAATCAGCCCCAGCATTTT
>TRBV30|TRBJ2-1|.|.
CAWSYQGNNEQFF
TGTGCCTGGAGTTATCAGGGCAACAATGAGCAGTTCTTC
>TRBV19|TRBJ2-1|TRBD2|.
CASSSVAGVNEQFF
TGTGCCAGTAGTAGCGTGGCGGGAGTCAATGAGCAGTTCTTC